The 28 T cell receptor beta chains listed next were all sequenced from one sample in a study of blood T cell repertoires in COVID-19. TCRdb's table, derived via immunoSEQ multiplex PCR, lists solely in-frame clones and lacks some. The data show about 400,000 clones, with 80% to 90% seen just once and under 8.5% held by the top ten. The specimen sequenced was peripheral blood. These TCRs come from a woman aged 55-70 years with COVID-19, enrolled during active disease.

This chain connects TRBV4-1 to TRBJ1-3; tentative D call: TRBD1 (5 bases). Deletions cut 1 base from V and 2 bases from J, with 18 bases between. The CDR3 runs to 18 residues. The V gene's germline CDR1 is MGHRA and CDR2 YSYEKL. As DNA, the CDR3 is TGCGCCAGCAGCCAAGTGGTTGCCATGCAGGGAACTGGAAACACCATATATTTT. It is translated as CASSQVVAMQGTGNTIYF.

The chain couples TRBV9 to TRBJ2-2, with D perhaps TRBD2 (5 bases). Germline CDR1 SGDLS, CDR2 YYNGEE. Trimming took off 0 bases at V and 3 bases at J, with 6 bases between the two ends. The CDR3 spans 14 residues. The CDR3 region is CASSVGGDTGELFF. CDR3 sequence (DNA): TGTGCCAGCAGCGTAGGGGGAGACACCGGGGAGCTGTTTTTT. Filled out from reference TRBV9 and TRBJ2-2, the complete variable domain reads DSGVTQTPKHLITATGQRVTLRCSPRSGDLSVYWYQQSLDQGLQFLIQYYNGEERAKGNILERFSAQQFPDLHSELNLSSLELGDSALYFCASSVGGDTGELFFGEGSRLTVL.

This chain links TRBV11-2 with TRBJ2-2; 7 bases map to TRBD1. This CDR3 region has 15 residues. The trim removed 5 bases at V and 4 bases at J, leaving 7 bases unmatched. Germline V gene lookup returns CDR1 SGHAT and CDR2 FQNNGV. CDR3 DNA sequence: TGTGCCAGCAGCCCACAGGGGACCCTCACCGGGGAGCTGTTTTTT. The encoded protein is CASSPQGTLTGELFF.

The chain combines TRBV4-2 with TRBJ2-2, with 9 bases matching TRBD2. This CDR3 has 14 residues. CDR1 and CDR2 from the germline V gene are LGHNA and YNFKEQ. The V segment lost 5 bases and the J segment 7 bases; nucleotides outside the gene matches: 5. The CDR3 DNA is TGTGCCAGCAGCTGGGGACTAGCCGACGGGGAGCTGTTTTTT. It translates to CASSWGLADGELFF.

This chain uses TRBV7-9 with TRBJ1-2; TRBD1 matches at 9 bases. There are 13 residues in the CDR3. V dropped 1 base and J dropped 9; count of bases not matched to a gene: 3. CDR1 is SEHNR, CDR2 FQNEAQ, per germline (reference sequence). CDR3 in DNA: TGTGCCAGCAGCTTAGGACAGGGGGTGAGCTACACCTTC. Residues: CASSLGQGVSYTF.

The chain uses TRBV2 and TRBJ2-5, with D perhaps matching TRBD1 (5 bases). Germline-derived CDR1 and CDR2 are SNHLY and FYNNEI. Trimming took 5 bases from V and 5 from J, leaving 6 bases between them. The CDR3 length is 11 residues. DNA of the CDR3: TGTGCCAGCAGTAAGGGGGAGACCCAGTACTTC. Translated: CASSKGETQYF.

The chain links TRBV5-4 to TRBJ1-1; D is unclear. This CDR3 contains 13 residues. Germline CDR1 SGHNT, CDR2 YYREEE (reference sequence). Between the trimmed V and J ends, which lost 5 bases and 2 bases, there was a span of 10 bases. The CDR3 DNA sequence: TGTGCCAGCAGACACATCCAAAACACTGAAGCTTTCTTT. Translated: CASRHIQNTEAFF.

This CDR3 is CASSLIGLAGAEQFF. The DNA of the CDR3 is TGTGCCAGCAGCTTAATAGGACTAGCAGGGGCGGAGCAGTTCTTC. V is TRBV7-3 and J is TRBJ2-1; 8 bases align to TRBD2. V was clipped by 1 base and J by 10 bases; unmatched bases: 9. Per the germline V gene, CDR1 is SGHTA and CDR2 is FQGTGA. The CDR3 runs 15 residues.

This chain connects TRBV9 to TRBJ1-1, with D perhaps matching TRBD1 (5 bases). Germline V gene lookup returns CDR1 SGDLS and CDR2 YYNGEE. The CDR3 loop spans 13 amino acids. V lost 0 bases to trimming and J lost 13 bases, with 16 bases between them. The CDR3 here is CASSVGDSPPIFF. The CDR3 nucleotides read TGTGCCAGCAGCGTAGGGGACTCTCCTCCGATTTTCTTT.

The rearrangement joins TRBV9 to TRBJ1-5; D not certain. Looked up from germline, CDR1 is SGDLS and CDR2 is YYNGEE. V was cut by 0 bases and J by 1 base, with 5 bases left in between. CDR3 length equals 14 residues. CDR3 nucleotides: TGTGCCAGCAGCGTAGACGGGAGCAATCAGCCCCAGCATTTT. Translated, it gives CASSVDGSNQPQHF.

The chain couples TRBV18 to TRBJ1-5, with D uncertain. Deletions cut 6 bases from V and 3 bases from J, with 3 bases between. The CDR3 has 11 residues. Germline loops: CDR1 KGHSH, CDR2 LQKENI. CDR3 residues: CASSLNQPQHF. The CDR3 nucleotides are TGTGCCAGCTCCCTCAATCAGCCCCAGCATTTT.

In this sample, this clone turned up a few times. V usage is TRBV20-1 and J usage is TRBJ1-2; the D gene is possibly TRBD1 (5 bases). Trimming took off 3 bases at V and 4 bases at J, with 6 bases between the two ends. Germline CDR1 and CDR2: DFQATT and SNEGSKA (reference sequence). The CDR3 runs to 11 residues. The CDR3 loop is CSARDIYGYTF. The CDR3 region has the DNA TGCAGTGCTAGGGACATCTATGGCTACACCTTC.

The chain recombines TRBV6-6 with TRBJ2-5; D ambiguous. Germline V CDR1 and CDR2: MNHNY, SVGAGI (reference sequence). V dropped 2 bases and J dropped 1 base, with 8 bases sitting between them. The CDR3 spans 14 residues. The DNA for the CDR3 is TGTGCCAGCAGTTACGGCGACTTCCAAGAGACCCAGTACTTC. As protein: CASSYGDFQETQYF.

The chain combines TRBV6-5 with TRBJ2-7, with 10 bases that match TRBD2. V trimming: 6 bases; J trimming: 4 bases; junction bases outside the gene matches: 9. Germline V CDR1 and CDR2: MNHEY, SVGAGI. The CDR3 loop spans 15 amino acids. As DNA, the CDR3 is TGTGCCAGCAGGTCAGCGGGGGGGCCCAGGTACGAGCAGTACTTC. Translated, it gives CASRSAGGPRYEQYF.

The chain couples TRBV19 to TRBJ2-5, with D perhaps matching TRBD1 (5 bases). CDR3 length equals 14 residues. In germline, CDR1 is LNHDA, CDR2 SQIVND (reference sequence). The germline V and J ends were trimmed by 3 bases and 1 base, with 9 bases remaining between them. The CDR3, as DNA: TGTGCCAGTAGTATCCAGGGCGCCCAAGAGACCCAGTACTTC. Translation: CASSIQGAQETQYF.

This sequence joins TRBV5-6 and TRBJ1-2, with 7 bases lining up with TRBD1. V dropped 0 bases and J dropped 9; count of bases not matched to a gene: 2. The germline V gene has CDR1 SGHDT and CDR2 YYEEEE. The CDR3 spans 12 residues. The CDR3 reads CASSLVTGSYTF. The CDR3, as DNA: TGTGCCAGCAGCTTGGTGACAGGGAGCTACACCTTC.

The genes are TRBV11-3 and TRBJ2-1; D is perhaps TRBD1 (6 bases). The CDR3 totals 14 residues. V dropped 5 bases and J dropped 8 bases, with 16 bases sitting between them. The germline V gene encodes CDR1 SGHNT and CDR2 YENEEA. Here the CDR3 DNA reads TGTGCCAGCAGCGAAGGGGGTCTTGTCGATGAGCAGTTCTTC. This translates into CASSEGGLVDEQFF.

The chain employs TRBV10-3 and TRBJ2-1, with TRBD2 matching over 12 bases. With 7 bases clipped from V and 7 bases from J, the junction kept 11 bases outside the gene matches. Looked up from germline, CDR1 is ENHRY and CDR2 is SYGVKD. CDR3 length: 16 residues. For the CDR3, the DNA is TGTGCCATCAACGAGGGGCTAGCGGGGGGGCGGAATGAGCAGTTCTTC. Amino acid sequence: CAINEGLAGGRNEQFF.

V is TRBV2 and J is TRBJ2-2; 7 nucleotides match TRBD1. The CDR3 has 15 amino acids. Germline V gene data show CDR1 as SNHLY and CDR2 as FYNNEI. J lost 4 bases, V lost 7 bases, and 9 bases had no gene match. CDR3 amino acids: CASTFQGVRTGELFF. The CDR3, as DNA: TGTGCCAGCACCTTCCAGGGGGTTCGCACCGGGGAGCTGTTTTTT.

In its sample, this clone was seen once. The rearrangement uses TRBV7-3 and TRBJ1-1, with 8 bases aligning to TRBD1. The trim removed 5 bases at V and 4 bases at J, leaving 9 bases unmatched. The CDR3 is made up of 15 amino acids. Germline assignment: CDR1 SGHTA and CDR2 FQGTGA. Here the CDR3 reads CASSTGTGVGTEAFF. Written as DNA, the CDR3 is TGTGCCAGCAGCACGGGGACAGGCGTAGGCACTGAAGCTTTCTTT. The complete variable domain, with remaining parts taken from reference TRBV7-3 and TRBJ1-1, reads GAGVSQTPSNKVTEKGKYVELRCDPISGHTALYWYRQSLGQGPEFLIYFQGTGAADDSGLPNDRFFAVRPEGSVSTLKIQRTERGDSAVYLCASSTGTGVGTEAFFGQGTRLTVV.

The gene calls are TRBV6-5 and TRBJ1-2; 7 bases align to TRBD1. V trimming: 7 bases; J trimming: 5 bases; junction bases outside the gene matches: 13. Per the germline V gene, CDR1 is MNHEY and CDR2 is SVGAGI. The CDR3 is 15 amino acids. CDR3 in DNA: TGTGCCAGCACTCTTTCCCCGGGACAGAGATATGGCTACACCTTC. This translates into CASTLSPGQRYGYTF.

The gene calls are TRBV2 and TRBJ1-1, with no clear D. This CDR3 is built from 11 residues. Germline CDR1 and CDR2: SNHLY and FYNNEI. Deletions cut 3 bases from V and 7 bases from J, with 6 bases between. Here the CDR3 reads CASSDYGEAFF. The CDR3 nucleotides read TGTGCCAGCAGTGACTATGGTGAAGCTTTCTTT.

The gene calls are TRBV12-3 or TRBV12-4 and TRBJ1-2, with no clear D. Trimming removed 3 bases from V and 7 bases from J, with 6 bases in between. The CDR3 has 11 residues. CDR3 region: CASSFSTGYTF. The CDR3 bases are TGTGCCAGCAGTTTTAGTACTGGCTACACCTTC.

This chain connects TRBV9 to TRBJ1-2, with a possible D match to TRBD1 (5 bases). The CDR3 totals 16 residues. CDR1 SGDLS and CDR2 YYNGEE come from the germline V gene. V was clipped by 3 bases and J by 0 bases, with 15 bases between them. CDR3 in DNA: TGTGCCAGCAGCGAGAGGCCGGGGGGGTCTAACTATGGCTACACCTTC. This sequence encodes CASSERPGGSNYGYTF.

The chain joins TRBV7-2 to TRBJ2-7, with TRBD1 identical over 10 bases. Germline CDR1 is SGHTA and CDR2 is FQGNSA. J was trimmed by 3 bases and V by 5 bases; bases with no gene match: 7. The length of the CDR3 is 15 residues. Here the CDR3 DNA reads TGTGCCAGCAGCCATCGGACAGGGGGAGACTACGAGCAGTACTTC. The encoded protein is CASSHRTGGDYEQYF.

V and J are TRBV7-9 and TRBJ1-1; a weak D match, TRBD1 (5 bases). The germline gives CDR1 SEHNR, CDR2 FQNEAQ (reference sequence). The CDR3 is 11 residues long. Trimming removed 3 bases at V and 12 bases at J, with 11 bases between. The CDR3: CASSFGRDSFF. CDR3 nucleotide sequence: TGTGCCAGCAGCTTTGGCAGGGACTCTTTCTTT.

This chain uses TRBV7-3 with TRBJ2-2, with TRBD1 as a possible D gene (6 bases). Germline CDR1 and CDR2: SGHTA and FQGTGA. Between the trimmed V and J ends, which lost 1 base and 1 base, there was a span of 25 bases. The CDR3 is 21 residues long. In nucleotides, the CDR3 is TGTGCCAGCAGCTTAAGGGGGCGCTTCCGCTCGCCCCGAGAGAACACCGGGGAGCTGTTTTTT. Translation: CASSLRGRFRSPRENTGELFF.

This clone was counted a single time. V gene TRBV4-2 combines with J gene TRBJ2-2; 7 bases align to TRBD2. Per germline, CDR1 LGHNA and CDR2 YNFKEQ. Losses at the gene ends were 0 bases for V and 5 bases for J; bases not matched to a gene: 9. This CDR3 is 17 amino acids long. This chain's CDR3 is CASSQDAGPGGTGELFF. DNA for the CDR3: TGTGCCAGCAGCCAAGACGCCGGTCCCGGGGGGACCGGGGAGCTGTTTTTT.